This T cell receptor (beta chain) was found in a study of blood T cell repertoires in COVID-19 (dated by TCRdb to 2020 to 2021). Some background on the complete study: The collaborator samples originated in the United States, Italy and Spain and spanned the acute and convalescent phases of COVID-19. The material from the prospective study consisted of cDNA or gDNA derived from T cells, B-cell-depleted T cells, or PBMCs. Deeply sampled blood TCRbeta repertoires from subjects exposed to, actively infected with, or recovered from COVID-19 were included in the dataset. The repertoires were released in a freely available public database meant as a resource for research on the immune response to SARS-CoV-2. Samples were obtained from the ongoing ImmuneRACE study (first 160 participants) and from roughly 1,300 subjects provided by 6 global collaborators. Sample metadata almost always included a de-identified subject ID, COVID-19 status, age in years and sex. HLA class I and class II types, where available, came from metadata supplied by the sample provider rather than from assay-based typing. The full study reports these points: The amount of clinical and demographic metadata varied by source and participant and was provided uncurated.

The immunoSEQ Assay, a bias-controlled multiplex PCR, was used to amplify TCRbeta CDR3 regions from genomic DNA. The authors' analysis ran thus. The number of nucleated cells in each sample was estimated from the amplification of reference gene primers within the assay. Sequence reads were collapsed and filtered to measure the absolute abundance of every unique TCRbeta CDR3 rearrangement. For each sample, productive Simpson clonality was calculated by taking the square root of Simpson's diversity index across productive rearrangements. This is the immuneACCESS table as TCRdb keeps it, with only in-frame sequences that have V and J called. A part of the clones is gone; compared with another copy, unresolved V genes explain less than half, and the rest is unexplained. Clone size and the V and J calls come from that table; the DNA yielded D and trimming. The sample yields about 260,000 clones; about 85% were counted once. The ten most abundant clones make up 3.6% of the sample.

Whole blood was collected in K2EDTA tubes by collaborating institutions according to the institutions' own protocols. For TCRbeta analysis, collaborators shipped samples as frozen whole blood, isolated PBMCs, or DNA extracted from either of those sample types. The CDR3 contains 14 residues, cysteine and phenylalanine counted. The kept DNA is CDR3 alone, 42 bases in frame from the first base. The V end loses 4 bases and the J end loses 1 base, and a stretch of 12 bases separates them. The germline V gene gives CDR1 as SGHRS and CDR2 as YFSETQ. In the case of this clone: Its antigen specificity is not known. The input lacks base qualities; no much larger clone sits a single base away.

The sequence is built from TRBV5-1 and TRBJ2-7; TRBD1 could be the D gene, as 5 bases match. The source is a man between 18 and 35 years old with active or convalescent COVID-19. Sequenced input: peripheral blood. The CDR3 reads CASSVQGASYEQYF. In nucleotide form, the sequence is TGCGCCAGCAGCGTCCAGGGTGCTTCCTACGAGCAGTACTTC.